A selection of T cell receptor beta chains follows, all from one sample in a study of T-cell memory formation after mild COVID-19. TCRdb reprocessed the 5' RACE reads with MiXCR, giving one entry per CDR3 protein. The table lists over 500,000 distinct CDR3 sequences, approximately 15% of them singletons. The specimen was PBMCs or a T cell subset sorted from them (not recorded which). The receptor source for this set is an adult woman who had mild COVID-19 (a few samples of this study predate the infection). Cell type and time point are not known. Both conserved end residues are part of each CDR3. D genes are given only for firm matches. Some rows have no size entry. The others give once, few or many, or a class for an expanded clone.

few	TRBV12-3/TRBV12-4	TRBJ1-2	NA	CASSSGQKSGGYTF	TGTGCCAGCAGTTCAGGACAGAAGTCGGGTGGCTACACCTTC
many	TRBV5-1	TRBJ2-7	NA	CASSLDGGYEQYF	TGCGCCAGCAGCTTGGACGGCGGCTACGAGCAGTACTTC
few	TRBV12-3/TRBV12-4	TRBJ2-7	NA	CASSYGLPEQYF	TGTGCCAGCAGTTATGGCTTACCCGAGCAGTACTTC
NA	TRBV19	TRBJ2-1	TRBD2	CASSSTSGGEQFF	TGTGCCAGTAGTAGCACTAGCGGAGGAGAGCAGTTCTTC
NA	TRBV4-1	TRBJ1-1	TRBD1	CASSLHGTGDFEAFF	TGCGCCAGCAGCCTTCACGGGACAGGAGACTTTGAAGCTTTCTTT
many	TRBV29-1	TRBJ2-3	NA	CSVGASASTDTQYF	TGCAGCGTTGGGGCTAGCGCTAGCACAGATACGCAGTATTTT
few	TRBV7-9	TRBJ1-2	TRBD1	CASSLARRTGANYGYTF	TGTGCCAGCAGCTTAGCGAGGAGGACAGGGGCGAACTATGGCTACACCTTC
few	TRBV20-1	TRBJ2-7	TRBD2	CSASGPSGRSSYEQYF	TGCAGTGCTAGTGGGCCTAGCGGGAGGAGCTCCTACGAGCAGTACTTC
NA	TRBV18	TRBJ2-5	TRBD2	CASSGLACETQYF	TGTGCCAGCTCAGGACTAGCGTGTGAGACCCAGTACTTC
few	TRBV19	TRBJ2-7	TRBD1	CASRFVGQGSYEQYF	TGTGCCAGTCGTTTTGTGGGACAGGGCTCCTACGAGCAGTACTTC
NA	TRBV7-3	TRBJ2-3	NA	CASSERLSTDTQYF	TGTGCCAGCAGTGAGCGTCTCAGCACAGATACGCAGTATTTT
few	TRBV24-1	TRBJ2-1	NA	CATSDFDEQFF	TGTGCCACCAGTGATTTTGATGAGCAGTTCTTC
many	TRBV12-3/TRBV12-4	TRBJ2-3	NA	CASSLDRSTQYF	TGTGCCAGCAGTTTAGATCGGTCTACGCAGTATTTT
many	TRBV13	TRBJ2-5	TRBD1	CASSLLPGRGQETQYF	TGTGCCAGCAGCTTACTCCCCGGCAGGGGGCAAGAGACCCAGTACTTC
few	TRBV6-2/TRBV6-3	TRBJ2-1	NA	CASSWRLTQLEQFF	TGTGCCAGCAGCTGGAGGCTAACCCAACTCGAGCAGTTCTTC
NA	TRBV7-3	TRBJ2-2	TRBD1	CASSYRPGQWSAGELFF	TGTGCCAGCAGTTACCGACCGGGACAGTGGTCGGCCGGGGAGCTGTTTTTT
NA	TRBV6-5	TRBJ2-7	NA	CASSYLGVVYEQYF	TGTGCCAGCAGTTACTTAGGGGTAGTCTACGAGCAGTACTTC
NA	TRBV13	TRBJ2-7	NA	CASSLGGQGYSYEQYF	TGTGCCAGCAGCTTAGGAGGTCAGGGGTACTCCTACGAGCAGTACTTC
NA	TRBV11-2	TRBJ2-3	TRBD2	CASSQGLAGGQYF	TGTGCCAGCAGCCAGGGACTAGCGGGGGGTCAGTATTTT
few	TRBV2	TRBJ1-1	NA	CASSEVGETNTEAFF	TGTGCCAGCAGTGAAGTCGGGGAAACGAACACTGAAGCTTTCTTT
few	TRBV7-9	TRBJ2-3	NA	CASSSISDTQYF	TGTGCCAGCAGCTCGATCTCAGATACGCAGTATTTT
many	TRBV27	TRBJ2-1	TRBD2	CASSGGLAAGNEQFF	TGTGCCAGCAGTGGCGGACTAGCGGCTGGTAATGAGCAGTTCTTC
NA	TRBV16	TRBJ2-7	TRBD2	CASSRLGGTPLNEQYF	TGTGCCAGCAGCCGGCTGGGGGGGACCCCTCTAAACGAGCAGTACTTC
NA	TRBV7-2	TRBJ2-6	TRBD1	CASSLRTGAFISGANVLTF	TGTGCCAGCAGCCTCCGGACAGGGGCCTTTATCTCTGGGGCCAACGTCCTGACTTTC
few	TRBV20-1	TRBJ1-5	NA	CSGVEGLLYSNQPQHF	TGCAGTGGGGTGGAGGGGTTACTTTATAGCAATCAGCCCCAGCATTTT
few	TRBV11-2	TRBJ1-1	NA	CASSSLGVGAFF	TGTGCCAGCAGCTCCCTTGGGGTGGGGGCTTTCTTT
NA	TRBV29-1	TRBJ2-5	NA	CSVDLGQGGETQYF	TGCAGCGTTGATCTTGGGCAGGGGGGGGAGACCCAGTACTTC
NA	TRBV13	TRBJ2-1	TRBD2	CASSRTRRNEQFF	TGTGCCAGCAGCCGGACTAGACGGAATGAGCAGTTCTTC
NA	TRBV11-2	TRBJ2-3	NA	CASRRASTDTQYF	TGTGCCAGCAGGAGGGCGAGCACAGATACGCAGTATTTT
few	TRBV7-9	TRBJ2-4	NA	CASSFRIATLAKNIQYF	TGTGCCAGCAGCTTCAGGATAGCCACCCTAGCCAAAAACATTCAGTACTTC
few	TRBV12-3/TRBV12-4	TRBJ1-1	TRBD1	CASSWDRGQDTEAFF	TGTGCCAGCAGTTGGGACAGGGGGCAGGATACTGAAGCTTTCTTT
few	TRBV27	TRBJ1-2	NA	CASSLYGGISFGYTF	TGTGCCAGCAGTTTATATGGCGGTATCTCCTTCGGCTACACCTTC
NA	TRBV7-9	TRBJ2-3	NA	CASSTRSRVPTDTQYF	TGTGCCAGCAGCACCCGATCTAGAGTCCCCACAGATACGCAGTATTTT
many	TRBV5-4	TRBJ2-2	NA	CASSLRSGPTGELFF	TGTGCCAGCAGCTTAAGGTCAGGGCCCACCGGGGAGCTGTTTTTT
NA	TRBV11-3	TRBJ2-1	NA	CASSRGGAKGHNEQFF	TGTGCCAGCAGCCGAGGGGGGGCGAAGGGGCACAATGAGCAGTTCTTC
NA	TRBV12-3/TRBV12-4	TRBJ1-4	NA	CASSLIAGRGEKLFF	TGTGCCAGCAGTTTGATAGCGGGGCGAGGGGAAAAACTGTTTTTT
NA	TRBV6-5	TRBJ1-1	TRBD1	CASSYPAGGEAFF	TGTGCCAGCAGTTATCCCGCAGGGGGAGAAGCTTTCTTT
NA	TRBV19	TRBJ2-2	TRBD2	CASSIFERGGAGELFF	TGTGCCAGTAGTATATTTGAGCGGGGGGGCGCCGGGGAGCTGTTTTTT
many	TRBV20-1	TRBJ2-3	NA	CSARDRAERVLTSTDTQYF	TGCAGTGCTAGAGATAGGGCGGAACGAGTGCTCACTAGCACAGATACGCAGTATTTT
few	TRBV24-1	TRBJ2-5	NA	CATSKGEQETQYF	TGTGCCACCAGTAAGGGGGAACAAGAGACCCAGTACTTC
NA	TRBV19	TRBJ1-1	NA	CASIGGATENTEAFF	TGTGCCAGTATTGGGGGGGCTACCGAGAACACTGAAGCTTTCTTT
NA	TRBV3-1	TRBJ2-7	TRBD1	CASSRGQKHEQYF	TGTGCCAGCAGCCGGGGACAGAAACACGAGCAGTACTTC
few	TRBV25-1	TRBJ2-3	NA	CASTTTHDTQYF	TGTGCCAGCACCACTACTCATGATACGCAGTATTTT
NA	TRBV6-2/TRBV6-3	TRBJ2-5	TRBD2	CASSPWTSGKETQYF	TGTGCCAGCAGCCCCTGGACTAGCGGTAAAGAGACCCAGTACTTC
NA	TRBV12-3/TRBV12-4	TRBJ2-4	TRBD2	CASSPGGLADNIQYF	TGTGCCAGCAGTCCGGGGGGACTAGCAGATAACATTCAGTACTTC
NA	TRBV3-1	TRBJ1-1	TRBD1	CASSQRTGAGTEAFF	TGTGCCAGCAGCCAACGGACAGGGGCGGGCACTGAAGCTTTCTTT
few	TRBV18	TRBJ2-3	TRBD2	CASSPSQGGSGDTQYF	TGTGCCAGCTCACCATCCCAGGGCGGGAGCGGAGATACGCAGTATTTT
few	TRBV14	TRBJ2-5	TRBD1	CASRVGQGQETQYF	TGTGCCAGCAGGGTCGGACAGGGCCAAGAGACCCAGTACTTC
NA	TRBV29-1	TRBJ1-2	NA	CSVEPGLGSNYGYTF	TGCAGCGTTGAACCTGGTCTAGGGTCTAACTATGGCTACACCTTC
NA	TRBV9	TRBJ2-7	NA	CASSVEGDSYEQYF	TGTGCCAGCAGCGTAGAGGGGGACTCCTACGAGCAGTACTTC
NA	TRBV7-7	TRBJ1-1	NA	CAGSLVAIGSYLAFF	TGTGCTGGCAGCTTAGTTGCCATAGGTTCCTATTTGGCTTTCTTT
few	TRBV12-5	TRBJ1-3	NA	CASGPLAVGRSGNTIYF	TGTGCTAGTGGTCCTTTGGCCGTAGGGCGCTCTGGAAACACCATATATTTT